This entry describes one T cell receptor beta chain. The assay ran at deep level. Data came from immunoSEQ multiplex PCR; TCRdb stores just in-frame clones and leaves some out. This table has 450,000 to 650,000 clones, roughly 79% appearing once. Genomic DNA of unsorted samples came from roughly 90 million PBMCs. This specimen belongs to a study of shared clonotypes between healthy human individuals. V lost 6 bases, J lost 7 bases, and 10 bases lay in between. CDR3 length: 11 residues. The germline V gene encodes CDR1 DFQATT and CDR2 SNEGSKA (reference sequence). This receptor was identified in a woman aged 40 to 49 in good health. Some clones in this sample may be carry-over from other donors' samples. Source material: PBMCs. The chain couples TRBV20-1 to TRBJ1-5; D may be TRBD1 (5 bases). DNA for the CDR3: TGCAGTGCCCAGTCAGGGCAGCCCCAGCATTTT. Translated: CSAQSGQPQHF.